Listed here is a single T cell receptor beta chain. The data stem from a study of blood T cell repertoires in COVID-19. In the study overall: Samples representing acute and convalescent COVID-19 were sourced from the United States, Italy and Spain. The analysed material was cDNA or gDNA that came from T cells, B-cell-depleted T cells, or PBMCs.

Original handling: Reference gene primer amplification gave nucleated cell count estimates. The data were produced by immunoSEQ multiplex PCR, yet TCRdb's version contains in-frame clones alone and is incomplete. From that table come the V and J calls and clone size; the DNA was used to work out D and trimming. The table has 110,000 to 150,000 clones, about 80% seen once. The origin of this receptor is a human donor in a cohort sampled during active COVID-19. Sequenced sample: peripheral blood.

This CDR3 reads CASSWGQRLQETQYF. The CDR3 DNA follows: TGCGCCAGCAGCTGGGGACAGCGACTCCAAGAGACCCAGTACTTC. This chain joins TRBV5-1 and TRBJ2-5; TRBD1 matches at 7 bases. Germline CDR1 and CDR2: SGHRS and YFSETQ. V dropped 3 bases and J dropped 1; count of bases not matched to a gene: 6. The CDR3 loop spans 15 amino acids.